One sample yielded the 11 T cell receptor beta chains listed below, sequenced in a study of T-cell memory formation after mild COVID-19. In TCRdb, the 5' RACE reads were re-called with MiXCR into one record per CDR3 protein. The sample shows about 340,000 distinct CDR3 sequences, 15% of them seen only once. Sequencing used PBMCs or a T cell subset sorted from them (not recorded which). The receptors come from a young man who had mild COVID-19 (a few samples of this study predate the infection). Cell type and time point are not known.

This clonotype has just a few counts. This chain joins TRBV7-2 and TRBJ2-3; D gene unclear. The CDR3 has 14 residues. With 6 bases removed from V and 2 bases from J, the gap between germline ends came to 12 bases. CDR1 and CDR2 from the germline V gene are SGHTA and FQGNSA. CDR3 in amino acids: CASRPGLITDTQYF. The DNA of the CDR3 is TGTGCCAGCAGACCTGGGCTTATCACAGATACGCAGTATTTT. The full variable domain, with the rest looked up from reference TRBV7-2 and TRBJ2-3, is GAGVSQSPSNKVTEKGKDVELRCDPISGHTALYWYRQSLGQGLEFLIYFQGNSAPDKSGLPSDRFSAERTGGSVSTLTIQRTQQEDSAVYLCASRPGLITDTQYFGPGTRLTVL.

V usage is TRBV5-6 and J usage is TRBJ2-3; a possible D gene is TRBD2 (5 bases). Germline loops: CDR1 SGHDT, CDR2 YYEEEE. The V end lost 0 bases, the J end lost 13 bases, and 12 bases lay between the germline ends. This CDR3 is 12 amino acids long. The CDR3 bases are TGTGCCAGCAGCTTGGATCCGGGAAGGAAGTATTTT. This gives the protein CASSLDPGRKYF.

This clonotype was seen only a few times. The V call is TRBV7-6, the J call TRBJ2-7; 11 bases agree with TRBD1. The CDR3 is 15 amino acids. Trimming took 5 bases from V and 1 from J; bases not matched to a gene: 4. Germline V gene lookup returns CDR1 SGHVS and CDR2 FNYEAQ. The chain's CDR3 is CASSRTGGASYEQYF. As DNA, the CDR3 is TGTGCCAGCAGCCGGACAGGGGGCGCTTCCTACGAGCAGTACTTC.

The CDR3: CASSFRDRNTEAFF. The CDR3 DNA reads as TGCGCCAGCAGCTTCAGGGATCGCAACACTGAAGCTTTCTTT. The rearrangement joins TRBV5-1 to TRBJ1-1; TRBD1 is a possible D gene (5 bases). This CDR3 has 14 residues. Germline V gene sequence: CDR1 SGHRS, CDR2 YFSETQ. Deletions cut 2 bases from V and 2 bases from J, with 10 bases between.

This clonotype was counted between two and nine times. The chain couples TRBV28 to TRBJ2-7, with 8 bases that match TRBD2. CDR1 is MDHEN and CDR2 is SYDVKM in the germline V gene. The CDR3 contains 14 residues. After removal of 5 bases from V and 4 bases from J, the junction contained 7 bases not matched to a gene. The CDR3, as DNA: TGTGCCAGCAGTCCGGGGGGGGCTACTTACGAGCAGTACGTC. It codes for CASSPGGATYEQYV.

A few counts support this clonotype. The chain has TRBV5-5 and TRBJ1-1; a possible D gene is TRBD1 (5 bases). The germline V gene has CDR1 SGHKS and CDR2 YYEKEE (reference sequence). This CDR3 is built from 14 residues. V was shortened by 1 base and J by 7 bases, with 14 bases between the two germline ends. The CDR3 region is CASSLMVGDVEAFF. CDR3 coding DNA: TGTGCCAGCAGCTTGATGGTAGGGGATGTTGAAGCTTTCTTT.

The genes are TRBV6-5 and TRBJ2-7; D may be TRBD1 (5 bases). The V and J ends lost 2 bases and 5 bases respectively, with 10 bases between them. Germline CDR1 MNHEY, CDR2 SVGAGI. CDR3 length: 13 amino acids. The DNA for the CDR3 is TGTGCCAGCAGTTACGTAGCAGGGAACGAGCAGTACTTC. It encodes CASSYVAGNEQYF.

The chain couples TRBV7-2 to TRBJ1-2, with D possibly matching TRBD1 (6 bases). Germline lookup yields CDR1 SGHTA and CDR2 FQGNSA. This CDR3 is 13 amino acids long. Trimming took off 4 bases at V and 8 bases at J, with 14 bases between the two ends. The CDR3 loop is CASSSYRVSGYTF. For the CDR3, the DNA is TGTGCCAGCAGCTCGTACAGGGTGTCCGGCTACACCTTC.

In nucleotides, the CDR3 is TGTGCCAGCAGCCCTTGGGACAGGGAGTTAGGTGGCTACACCTTC. This codes for CASSPWDRELGGYTF. The chain employs TRBV7-2 and TRBJ1-2, with 9 bases that match TRBD1. CDR1 and CDR2 (germline): SGHTA, FQGNSA. Trimming removed 5 bases from V and 7 bases from J; junction bases left unmatched: 11. This CDR3 region has 15 residues.

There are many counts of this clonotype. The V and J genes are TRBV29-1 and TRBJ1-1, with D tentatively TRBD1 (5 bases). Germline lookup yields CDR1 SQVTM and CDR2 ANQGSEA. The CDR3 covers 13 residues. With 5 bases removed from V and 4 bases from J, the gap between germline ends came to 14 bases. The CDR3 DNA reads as TGCAGCGTTTGGTGGGGCGGGGGCACTGAAGCTTTCTTT. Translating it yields CSVWWGGGTEAFF. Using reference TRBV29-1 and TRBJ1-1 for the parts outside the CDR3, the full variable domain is SAVISQKPSRDICQRGTSLTIQCQVDSQVTMMFWYRQQPGQSLTLIATANQGSEATYESGFVIDKFPISRPNLTFSTLTVSNMSPEDSSIYLCSVWWGGGTEAFFGQGTRLTVV.

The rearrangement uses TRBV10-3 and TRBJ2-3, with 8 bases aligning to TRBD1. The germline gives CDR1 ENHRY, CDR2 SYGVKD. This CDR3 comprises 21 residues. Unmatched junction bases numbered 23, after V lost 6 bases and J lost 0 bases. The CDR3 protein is CAISTPRGLVTGGLSTDTQYF. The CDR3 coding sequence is TGTGCCATCAGCACCCCTCGCGGCCTTGTAACAGGGGGATTAAGCACAGATACGCAGTATTTT.